This entry lists 28 T cell receptor beta chains sequenced from one sample in a study of CD8+CD57+ T cells in acquired aplastic anemia. Profiles of TCR beta VDJ and CDR3 were generated from a genomic DNA template. Using its own MiXCR run on the reads, TCRdb lists one record per CDR3 protein. The sample has about 43,000 distinct CDR3 sequences; roughly two thirds are singletons. It was patients with CD8+CD57+ cell expansion by flow cytometry who were chosen for sequencing. The sequencing input was sorted CD4+, CD8+, or CD8+CD57+ T cells (not recorded which) from PBMCs. Every receptor here comes from a human donor with aplastic anemia.

This clonotype was counted only a few times. This chain uses TRBV19 with TRBJ2-7; 9 bases are shared with TRBD1. The germline gives CDR1 LNHDA, CDR2 SQIVND (reference sequence). Trimming cost V 5 bases and J 7 bases; bases outside gene matches: 6. The CDR3 has 13 residues. The CDR3 DNA reads as TGTGCCAGTAGTTTACAGGGGGCGCGGGAGCAGTACTTC. As protein: CASSLQGAREQYF.

The chain recombines TRBV19 with TRBJ1-1; D gene ambiguous. The V end was cut by 7 bases, the J end by 1 base, with 13 bases between. CDR3 length: 14 residues. Germline V gene lookup returns CDR1 LNHDA and CDR2 SQIVND (reference sequence). For the CDR3, the DNA is TGTGCCAGTACGGGGTTCACGGGGAACACTGAAGCTTTCTTT. Protein: CASTGFTGNTEAFF.

The V gene is TRBV7-8, the J gene TRBJ2-5; 8 bases agree with TRBD1. CDR1 and CDR2 from the germline V gene are SGHVS and FQNEAQ. Trimming at V came to 6 bases and at J to 5 bases, leaving 5 bases not matched to a gene. CDR3 length: 13 amino acids. DNA of the CDR3: TGTGCCAGCAGTCGGACAGGGACCGAGACCCAGTACTTC. It specifies CASSRTGTETQYF. Full variable domain (remainder filled in from reference TRBV7-8 and TRBJ2-5): GAGVSQSPRYKVAKRGQDVALRCDPISGHVSLFWYQQALGQGPEFLTYFQNEAQLDKSGLPSDRFFAERPEGSVSTLKIQRTQQEDSAVYLCASSRTGTETQYFGPGTRLLVL.

The rearrangement links TRBV10-3 to TRBJ2-1, with 11 bases fitting TRBD2. There are 18 residues in the CDR3. In germline, CDR1 is ENHRY, CDR2 SYGVKD. V was pared by 5 bases and J by 4 bases, with 13 bases of the junction left unmatched. DNA of the CDR3: TGTGCCATCAGTCCTACTAGCGGGGGACGCCGGGCTTACAATGAGCAGTTCTTC. This encodes CAISPTSGGRRAYNEQFF.

Concerning this clonotype: Sequence at one end of the junction differs from germline and may be a read error. This rearrangement joins TRBV10-1 to TRBJ2-3; possibly TRBD2 for D (6 bases). There are 12 residues in the CDR3. Germline-derived CDR1 and CDR2 are WNHNN and SYGVQD (reference sequence). The CDR3 is CAGSDSGLTQYF. The CDR3 nucleotides are TGCGCCGGCAGTGATAGCGGCCTTACGCAGTATTTT.

This chain joins TRBV10-3 and TRBJ2-7; D may correspond to TRBD1 or TRBD2 (6 bases each). The CDR3 sequence is 14 residues long. Germline CDR1 is ENHRY and CDR2 is SYGVKD. Deletions cut 10 bases from V and 0 bases from J, with 16 bases between. The CDR3 coding sequence is TGTGCCACCAGAAGGGGGGAGAGCTCCTACGAGCAGTACGTC. Amino acid sequence: CATRRGESSYEQYV.

The chain recombines TRBV15 with TRBJ1-5; weak D call: TRBD1 (5 bases). CDR1 is LNHNV and CDR2 is YYDKDF in the germline V gene (reference sequence). Trimming removed 2 bases at V and 4 bases at J, with 12 bases between. The CDR3 is made up of 15 amino acids. Here the CDR3 reads CATSRPPGGNQPQHF. CDR3 DNA: TGTGCCACCAGCAGACCCCCGGGGGGAAATCAGCCCCAGCATTTT.

The rearrangement uses TRBV10-3 and TRBJ1-2; no clear D. CDR3 length: 14 residues. Germline assignment: CDR1 ENHRY and CDR2 SYGVKD. The V end was cut by 0 bases, the J end by 4 bases, with 9 bases between. The CDR3 sequence is CAISESQLTYGYTF. CDR3 DNA: TGTGCCATCAGTGAGTCGCAACTAACCTATGGCTACACCTTC.

The chain uses TRBV7-8 and TRBJ2-2; no definite D call. Germline loops: CDR1 SGHVS, CDR2 FQNEAQ. V lost 6 bases to trimming and J lost 3 bases, with 8 bases between them. This CDR3 has 13 residues. CDR3 amino acids: CASSPQYTGELFF. CDR3 sequence (DNA): TGTGCCAGCAGTCCCCAATACACCGGGGAGCTGTTTTTT.

This clonotype was seen just once. This chain uses TRBV9 with TRBJ1-3; maybe TRBD1 (5 bases). With 0 bases removed from V and 0 bases from J, the gap between germline ends came to 7 bases. The CDR3 is made up of 15 amino acids. Germline V gives CDR1 SGDLS, CDR2 YYNGEE. The CDR3 loop reads CASSVEGFSGNTIYF. DNA for the CDR3: TGTGCCAGCAGCGTAGAGGGGTTCTCTGGAAACACCATATATTTT. Using reference TRBV9 and TRBJ1-3 for the parts outside the CDR3, the full variable domain is DSGVTQTPKHLITATGQRVTLRCSPRSGDLSVYWYQQSLDQGLQFLIQYYNGEERAKGNILERFSAQQFPDLHSELNLSSLELGDSALYFCASSVEGFSGNTIYFGEGSWLTVV.

The DNA of the CDR3 is TGCAGTGTTCCCGACGAGGGGTCTGGCTATGGCTACACCTTC. Protein sequence: CSVPDEGSGYGYTF. J is TRBJ1-2 and V is TRBV20-1, with D possibly being TRBD1 (5 bases). The CDR3 is made up of 14 amino acids. Germline V gene lookup returns CDR1 DFQATT and CDR2 SNEGSKA (reference sequence). V lost 7 bases and J 4 bases, leaving 19 bases between the germline ends.

The rearrangement uses TRBV25-1 and TRBJ1-4; D is undetermined. Germline-derived CDR1 and CDR2 are MGHDK and SYGVNS. Trimming stripped 10 bases from V and 2 bases from J, with 8 bases between. CDR3 length: 12 amino acids. The chain's CDR3 is CATGKTNEKLFF. The CDR3 nucleotides read TGTGCCACGGGGAAGACTAATGAAAAACTGTTTTTT. The variable domain in full, with the rest retrieved from reference TRBV25-1 and TRBJ1-4, is EADIYQTPRYLVIGTGKKITLECSQTMGHDKMYWYQQDPGMELHLIHYSYGVNSTEKGDLSSESTVSRIRTEHFPLTLESARPSHTSQYLCATGKTNEKLFFGSGTQLSVL.

This chain connects TRBV20-1 to TRBJ2-7, with 11 positions matching TRBD2. J gave up 3 bases and V 6 bases, and 7 bases lay outside the gene matches. Germline values: CDR1 DFQATT, CDR2 SNEGSKA (reference sequence). The CDR3 spans 14 residues. DNA for the CDR3: TGCAGTGCATCTGCTAGCGGGAGGAGCTACGAGCAGTACTTC. This encodes CSASASGRSYEQYF.

This clonotype was counted once. The chain carries TRBV9 and TRBJ2-3; D is unresolved. The ends were cut back, 0 bases at V and 3 bases at J, with 2 bases in the middle. Germline CDR1 reads SGDLS; CDR2 reads YYNGEE. The CDR3 covers 12 residues. CDR3 amino acids: CASSVETDTQYF. The CDR3 coding sequence is TGTGCCAGCAGCGTAGAGACAGATACGCAGTATTTT.

The CDR3 here is CASSIDPRDTEAFF. The CDR3 nucleotides are TGTGCCAGTAGTATAGATCCTAGGGACACTGAAGCTTTCTTT. This rearrangement joins TRBV19 to TRBJ1-1, with D hard to call. V lost 0 bases and J lost 3, with 8 bases in between. The length of the CDR3 is 14 residues. Germline V gene data show CDR1 as LNHDA and CDR2 as SQIVND (reference sequence). Full variable domain (missing parts from reference TRBV19 and TRBJ1-1): DGGITQSPKYLFRKEGQNVTLSCEQNLNHDAMYWYRQDPGQGLRLIYYSQIVNDFQKGDIAEGYSVSREKKESFPLTVTSAQKNPTAFYLCASSIDPRDTEAFFGQGTRLTVV.

This chain links TRBV7-2 with TRBJ1-2; D is uncertain. This CDR3 is built from 12 residues. Per germline, CDR1 SGHTA and CDR2 FQGNSA. The V end was cut by 1 base, the J end by 7 bases, with 7 bases between. The CDR3 protein is CASSLGRFGYTF. The CDR3, as DNA: TGTGCCAGCAGCTTAGGCCGTTTTGGCTACACCTTC.

This clonotype has ten or more counts. CDR3 protein: CASSLDFTINRQFF. CDR3 in DNA: TGTGCCAGCAGCTTGGATTTCACCATCAATCGGCAGTTCTTC. The rearrangement uses TRBV7-8 and TRBJ2-1; D uncertain. V lost 3 bases, J lost 12 bases, and 18 bases lay in between. The CDR3 has 14 residues. Germline V gene lookup returns CDR1 SGHVS and CDR2 FQNEAQ.

The sample holds many counts of this clonotype. The chain employs TRBV19 and TRBJ1-5; D gene uncertain. The V and J ends lost 2 bases and 3 bases respectively, with 8 bases between them. This CDR3 has 14 amino acids. Germline V gene lookup returns CDR1 LNHDA and CDR2 SQIVND (reference sequence). The CDR3 sequence: CASSIYLNNQPQHF. DNA for the CDR3: TGTGCCAGTAGTATATACCTCAACAATCAGCCCCAGCATTTT.

The V gene is TRBV19, the J gene TRBJ2-5, with TRBD2 as a possible D gene (7 bases). V shed 5 bases and J shed 1 base, with 20 bases lying between them. Germline assignment: CDR1 LNHDA and CDR2 SQIVND (reference sequence). The CDR3 covers 17 residues. CDR3 DNA sequence: TGTGCCAGTAGTGGCAGGGGAGGGTTCGGGTTCCAAGAGACCCAGTACTTC. Translated: CASSGRGGFGFQETQYF.

This clonotype was observed a handful of times. The chain is built from TRBV15 and TRBJ1-6; tentatively, D is TRBD1 (6 bases). CDR1 is LNHNV and CDR2 is YYDKDF in the germline V gene (reference sequence). The ends were cut back, 1 base at V and 15 bases at J, with 16 bases in the middle. The CDR3 consists of 14 residues. In DNA form, the CDR3 reads TGTGCCACCAGCAGAGGTACGGGGGCGGGTCGCCTCCACTTT. This translates into CATSRGTGAGRLHF.

The J gene is TRBJ2-7, the V gene TRBV7-6; either TRBD1 or TRBD2 may supply D (5 bases each). The CDR3 contains 14 residues. Germline lookup yields CDR1 SGHVS and CDR2 FNYEAQ. V lost 5 bases and J lost 9, with 20 bases in between. The chain's CDR3 is CASSLPGTPEAQYF. CDR3 nucleotides: TGTGCCAGCAGCCTGCCCGGGACCCCAGAGGCGCAGTACTTC.

V usage is TRBV10-1 and J usage is TRBJ2-2; D is uncertain. V was pared by 6 bases and J by 9 bases, with 8 bases between. This CDR3 region has 11 residues. From germline, CDR1 is WNHNN and CDR2 SYGVQD (reference sequence). The CDR3 loop reads CASSQDRELFF. DNA of the CDR3: TGCGCCAGCAGCCAAGACAGGGAGCTGTTTTTT.

This clonotype occurred once. The chain uses TRBV6-1 and TRBJ2-5; D unclear. CDR3 size: 14 residues. CDR1 is MNHNS and CDR2 is SASEGT in the germline V gene. The V gene lost 6 bases and the J gene lost 5 bases, with 16 bases spanning the gap. CDR3 region: CASSKPTTWETQYF. CDR3 nucleotides: TGTGCCAGCAGCAAACCTACAACCTGGGAGACCCAGTACTTC.

This clonotype was recorded only once. The chain has TRBV5-1 and TRBJ1-1, with TRBD1 identical over 11 bases. CDR3 length: 16 residues. Germline-derived CDR1 and CDR2 are SGHRS and YFSETQ. J was trimmed by 5 bases and V by 4 bases; bases with no gene match: 10. Here the CDR3 reads CASSGRGQGARTEAFF. DNA for the CDR3: TGCGCCAGCAGCGGGCGCGGACAGGGGGCCAGGACTGAAGCTTTCTTT. The full variable domain, completed using reference TRBV5-1 and TRBJ1-1, is KAGVTQTPRYLIKTRGQQVTLSCSPISGHRSVSWYQQTPGQGLQFLFEYFSETQRNKGNFPGRFSGRQFSNSRSEMNVSTLELGDSALYLCASSGRGQGARTEAFFGQGTRLTVV.

The J gene is TRBJ2-7, the V gene TRBV7-6; maybe TRBD1 (6 bases). Between the trimmed V and J ends, which lost 5 bases and 5 bases, there was a span of 13 bases. From germline, CDR1 is SGHVS and CDR2 FNYEAQ. This CDR3 is 13 amino acids long. The DNA of the CDR3 is TGTGCCAGCAGCGGCAGGGGTTCCCACGAGCAGTACTTC. Its translation is CASSGRGSHEQYF.

V and J are TRBV2 and TRBJ2-1, with 8 bases lining up with TRBD2. The CDR3 length is 12 residues. Unmatched junction bases numbered 8, after V lost 10 bases and J lost 9 bases. In germline, CDR1 is SNHLY, CDR2 FYNNEI. CDR3 protein: CAISTSVTEQFF. DNA of the CDR3: TGTGCCATCTCGACTAGCGTCACTGAGCAGTTCTTC.

The V and J genes are TRBV7-8 and TRBJ1-6, with D possibly being TRBD1 (5 bases). Trimming removed 3 bases at V and 8 bases at J, with 11 bases between. The V gene's germline CDR1 is SGHVS and CDR2 FQNEAQ. The CDR3 covers 14 residues. The CDR3 protein is CASSLEGRDSPLHF. In DNA form, the CDR3 reads TGTGCCAGCAGCTTGGAGGGCAGGGATTCACCCCTCCACTTT.

This clonotype was detected only once. V usage is TRBV7-6 and J usage is TRBJ2-5; 10 bases map to TRBD1. V shed 3 bases, J shed 5 bases, and the junction held 9 bases outside the gene matches. This CDR3 comprises 16 residues. CDR1 is SGHVS, CDR2 FNYEAQ, per germline. In DNA, the CDR3 is TGTGCCAGCAGCTTGGCCCCGACAGGGGGCGGCGAGACCCAGTACTTC. Amino acids: CASSLAPTGGGETQYF.